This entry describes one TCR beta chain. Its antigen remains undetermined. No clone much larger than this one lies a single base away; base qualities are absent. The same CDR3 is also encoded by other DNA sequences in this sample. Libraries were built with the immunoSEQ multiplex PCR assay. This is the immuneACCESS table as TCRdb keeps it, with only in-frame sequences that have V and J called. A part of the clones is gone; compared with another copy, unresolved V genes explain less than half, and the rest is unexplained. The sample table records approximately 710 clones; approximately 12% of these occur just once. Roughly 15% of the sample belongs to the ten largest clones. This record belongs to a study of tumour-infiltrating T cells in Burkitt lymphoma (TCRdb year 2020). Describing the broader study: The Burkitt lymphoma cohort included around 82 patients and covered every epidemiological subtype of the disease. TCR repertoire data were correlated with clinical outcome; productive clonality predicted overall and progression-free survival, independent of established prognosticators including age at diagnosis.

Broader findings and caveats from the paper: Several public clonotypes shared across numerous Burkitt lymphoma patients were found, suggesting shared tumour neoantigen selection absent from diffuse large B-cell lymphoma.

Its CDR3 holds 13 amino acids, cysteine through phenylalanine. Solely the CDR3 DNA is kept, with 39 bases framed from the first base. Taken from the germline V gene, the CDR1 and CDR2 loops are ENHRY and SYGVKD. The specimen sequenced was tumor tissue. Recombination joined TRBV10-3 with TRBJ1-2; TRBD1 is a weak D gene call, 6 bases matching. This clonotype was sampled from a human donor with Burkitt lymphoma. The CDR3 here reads CANMDSFNYGYTF. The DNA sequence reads TGTGCTAACATGGACAGCTTTAACTATGGCTACACCTTC.